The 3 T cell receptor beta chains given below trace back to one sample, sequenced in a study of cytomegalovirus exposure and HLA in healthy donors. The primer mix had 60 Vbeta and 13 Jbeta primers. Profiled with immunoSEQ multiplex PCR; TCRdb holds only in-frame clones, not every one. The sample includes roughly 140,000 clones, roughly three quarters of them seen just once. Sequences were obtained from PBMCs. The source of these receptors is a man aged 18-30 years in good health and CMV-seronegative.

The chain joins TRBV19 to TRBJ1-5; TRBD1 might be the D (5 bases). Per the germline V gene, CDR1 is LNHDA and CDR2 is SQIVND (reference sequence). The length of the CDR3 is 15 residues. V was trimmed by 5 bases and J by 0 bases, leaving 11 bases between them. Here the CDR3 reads CASSGGEDSNQPQHF. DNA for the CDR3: TGTGCCAGTAGTGGGGGGGAGGATAGCAATCAGCCCCAGCATTTT.

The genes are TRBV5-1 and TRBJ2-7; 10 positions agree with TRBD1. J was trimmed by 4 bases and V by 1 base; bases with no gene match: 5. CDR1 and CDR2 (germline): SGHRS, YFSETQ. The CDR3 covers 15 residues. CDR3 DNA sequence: TGCGCCAGCAGCTTGTCGGGGACAGGGGTTTACGAGCAGTACTTC. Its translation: CASSLSGTGVYEQYF.

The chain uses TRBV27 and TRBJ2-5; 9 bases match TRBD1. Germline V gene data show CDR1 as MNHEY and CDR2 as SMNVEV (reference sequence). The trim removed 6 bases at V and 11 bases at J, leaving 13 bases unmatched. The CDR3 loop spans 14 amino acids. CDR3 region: CASRPTGGSKEQYF. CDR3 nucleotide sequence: TGTGCCAGCAGGCCGACAGGGGGTTCGAAAGAGCAGTACTTC.